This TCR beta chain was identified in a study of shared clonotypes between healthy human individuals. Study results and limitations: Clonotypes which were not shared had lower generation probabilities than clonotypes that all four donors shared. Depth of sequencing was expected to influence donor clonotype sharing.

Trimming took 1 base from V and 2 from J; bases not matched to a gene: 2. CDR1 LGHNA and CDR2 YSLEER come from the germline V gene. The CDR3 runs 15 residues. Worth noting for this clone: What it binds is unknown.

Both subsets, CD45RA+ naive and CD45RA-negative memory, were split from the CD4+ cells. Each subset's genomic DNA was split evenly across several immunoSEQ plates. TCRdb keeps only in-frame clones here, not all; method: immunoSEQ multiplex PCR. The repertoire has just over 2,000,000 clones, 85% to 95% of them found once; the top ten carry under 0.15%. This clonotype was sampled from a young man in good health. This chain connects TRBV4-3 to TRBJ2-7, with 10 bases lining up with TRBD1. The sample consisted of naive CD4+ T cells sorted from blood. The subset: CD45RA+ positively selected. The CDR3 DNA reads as TGCGCCAGCAGCCAAGGCGGACAGGGGGCCTACGAGCAGTACTTC. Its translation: CASSQGGQGAYEQYF.